The 8 T cell receptor beta chains presented below share a single source sample, sequenced in a study of memory CD4+ T cells and cytomegalovirus serostatus. The protocol was immunoSEQ multiplex PCR, while the TCRdb copy is restricted to in-frame clones and leaves out a portion. The table records tens of thousands of clones, roughly 82% of them present only once. Single viable CD3+CD4+CD8-CD45RO+ cells were sorted as the memory CD4+ T cells. Sequenced input: memory CD4+ T cells from blood. Receptor source: an adult in good health and CMV-seronegative.

The chain joins TRBV2 to TRBJ2-5; D remains unclear. The ends were cut back, 4 bases at V and 2 bases at J, with 8 bases in the middle. CDR1 is SNHLY and CDR2 is FYNNEI in the germline V gene. The CDR3 has 13 residues. CDR3 in DNA: TGTGCCAGCAGTGGGGGATGGCAAGAGACCCAGTACTTC. Translating it yields CASSGGWQETQYF.

V gene TRBV28 combines with J gene TRBJ1-1; a weak D match, TRBD1 (5 bases). From germline, CDR1 is MDHEN and CDR2 SYDVKM. CDR3 length equals 14 residues. V was shortened by 3 bases and J by 4 bases, with 12 bases between the two germline ends. DNA for the CDR3: TGTGCCAGCAGTTTGGGTTTAGGGGTCACTGAAGCTTTCTTT. Translating gives CASSLGLGVTEAFF. The complete variable domain, with remaining parts taken from reference TRBV28 and TRBJ1-1, reads DVKVTQSSRYLVKRTGEKVFLECVQDMDHENMFWYRQDPGLGLRLIYFSYDVKMKEKGDIPEGYSVSREKKERFSLILESASTNQTSMYLCASSLGLGVTEAFFGQGTRLTVV.

The V call is TRBV28, the J call TRBJ2-2; maybe TRBD1 (5 bases). Germline V lookup: CDR1 MDHEN, CDR2 SYDVKM. CDR3 length: 21 amino acids. Trimming stripped 2 bases from V and 6 bases from J, with 31 bases between. The CDR3 here is CASSLESWFRDGRGAAGELFF. In DNA form, the CDR3 reads TGTGCCAGCAGTTTAGAGTCCTGGTTTAGAGACGGAAGGGGCGCAGCCGGGGAGCTGTTTTTT.

The V gene is TRBV7-2, the J gene TRBJ2-7; D unresolved. Trimming removed 4 bases at V and 4 bases at J, with 11 bases between. CDR1 is SGHTA, CDR2 FQGNSA, per germline. This CDR3 has 13 residues. The CDR3 coding sequence is TGTGCCAGCAGCTCCATACCACCTTACGAGCAGTACTTC. Its translation: CASSSIPPYEQYF.

V gene TRBV28 combines with J gene TRBJ2-7, with TRBD1 matching over 12 bases. This CDR3 region has 14 residues. J lost 4 bases, V lost 7 bases, and 5 bases had no gene match. Germline assignment: CDR1 MDHEN and CDR2 SYDVKM. The CDR3 sequence is CASISGQGAYEQYF. In DNA, the CDR3 is TGTGCCAGCATATCGGGACAGGGGGCGTACGAGCAGTACTTC. Based on the CDR3 plus reference TRBV28 and TRBJ2-7, the full variable domain is DVKVTQSSRYLVKRTGEKVFLECVQDMDHENMFWYRQDPGLGLRLIYFSYDVKMKEKGDIPEGYSVSREKKERFSLILESASTNQTSMYLCASISGQGAYEQYFGPGTRLTVT.

The rearrangement joins TRBV6-5 to TRBJ1-3; D is uncertain. CDR1 is MNHEY, CDR2 SVGAGI, per germline. The CDR3 covers 14 residues. Trimming removed 2 bases at V and 4 bases at J, with 9 bases between. The CDR3 nucleotides read TGTGCCAGCAGTTACGGAGGGAACGGAAACACCATATATTTT. Protein: CASSYGGNGNTIYF.

The chain carries TRBV11-1 and TRBJ2-7, with 9 bases aligning to TRBD1. The CDR3 totals 15 residues. J gave up 2 bases and V 0 bases, and 2 bases lay outside the gene matches. Germline V CDR1 and CDR2: SGHAT, FQDESV (reference sequence). The CDR3 sequence is CASSLAQGATYEQYF. The CDR3 DNA reads TGTGCCAGCAGCTTAGCACAGGGGGCGACCTACGAGCAGTACTTC.

V is TRBV10-1 and J is TRBJ1-1; TRBD1 matches at 7 bases. The CDR3 length is 15 residues. V shed 5 bases, J shed 0 bases, and the junction held 6 bases outside the gene matches. Germline loops: CDR1 WNHNN, CDR2 SYGVQD (reference sequence). The CDR3 here is CASSYTTGMNTEAFF. The DNA of the CDR3 is TGCGCCAGCAGTTATACGACAGGGATGAACACTGAAGCTTTCTTT.